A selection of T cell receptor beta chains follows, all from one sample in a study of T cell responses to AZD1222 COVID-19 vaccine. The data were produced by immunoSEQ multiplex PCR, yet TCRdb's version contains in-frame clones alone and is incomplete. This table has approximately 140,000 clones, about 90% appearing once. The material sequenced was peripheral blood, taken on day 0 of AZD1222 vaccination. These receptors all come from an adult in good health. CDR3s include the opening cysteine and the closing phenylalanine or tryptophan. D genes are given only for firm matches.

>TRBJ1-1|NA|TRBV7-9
CASSLEAGLNTEAFF
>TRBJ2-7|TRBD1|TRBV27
CASSLRWGQGSVSYEQYF
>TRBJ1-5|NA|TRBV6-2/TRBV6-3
CASSYSSQGTRTQHF
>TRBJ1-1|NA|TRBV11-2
CASSRDVNTEAFF
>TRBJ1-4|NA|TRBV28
CASSFRTFGTYNEKLFF
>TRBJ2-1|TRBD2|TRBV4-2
CASSQRGVSYNEQFF
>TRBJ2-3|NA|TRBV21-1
CASSKERGVEADTQYF
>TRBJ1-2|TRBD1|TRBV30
CAWSARDRGPGYTF
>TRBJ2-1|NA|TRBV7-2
CASSLAQNEQFF
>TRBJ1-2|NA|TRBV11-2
CASSLQTDYGYTF
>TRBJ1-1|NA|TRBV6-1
CASSEYVGRNTEAFF
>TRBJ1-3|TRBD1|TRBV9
CASSLSGDRAHTIYF
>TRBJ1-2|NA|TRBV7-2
CASSLRGPSNYGYTF
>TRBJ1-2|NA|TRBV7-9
CASSLAGGGGYGYTF
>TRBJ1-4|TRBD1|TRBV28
CASSLTGVSANEKLFF
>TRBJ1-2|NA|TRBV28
CASSSPLGQGGGYTF
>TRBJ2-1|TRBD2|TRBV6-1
CASSEERGGSYNEQFF
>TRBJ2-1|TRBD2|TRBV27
CASSFRRELGEQFF
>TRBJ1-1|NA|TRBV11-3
CASSLGRANTEAFF
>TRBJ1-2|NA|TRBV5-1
CASSSGLDLGGYTF
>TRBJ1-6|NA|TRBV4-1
CASTGEEGIRGSPLHF
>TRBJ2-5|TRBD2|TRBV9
CASSGVGRGRQETQYF
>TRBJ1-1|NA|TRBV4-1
CASRQGVNTEAFF
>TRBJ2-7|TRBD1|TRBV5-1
CASSIGTVNEQYF
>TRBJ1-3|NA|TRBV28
CASSRPGYASGNTIYF
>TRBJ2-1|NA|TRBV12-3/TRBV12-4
CASSPSAYNEQFF
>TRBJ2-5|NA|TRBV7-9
CASSLSSGVQETQYF
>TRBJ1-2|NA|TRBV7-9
CASSLAGQGYTF
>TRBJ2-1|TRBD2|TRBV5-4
CASSWTSGRDNEQFF
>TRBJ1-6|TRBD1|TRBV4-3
CASSPGQGYSPLHF
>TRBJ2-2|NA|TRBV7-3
CASSLNRNTGELFF
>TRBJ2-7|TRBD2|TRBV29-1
CSVEKPGLAGERSYEQYF
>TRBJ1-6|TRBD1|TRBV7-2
CASSAGTGAYNSPLHF
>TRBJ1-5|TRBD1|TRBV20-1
CSASRGGQGRNQPQHF
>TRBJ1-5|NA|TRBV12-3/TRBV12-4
CASTAIPSQPQHF
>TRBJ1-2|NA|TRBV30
CAWVPPPYYGYTF
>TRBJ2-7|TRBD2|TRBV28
CASNLVGLGYEQYF
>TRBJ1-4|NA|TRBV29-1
CSVDKGGEKLFF
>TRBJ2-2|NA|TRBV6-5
CASLRGLNTGELFF
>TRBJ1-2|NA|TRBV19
CASSKTVNYGYTF
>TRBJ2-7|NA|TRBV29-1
CSVAPEEPYEQYF
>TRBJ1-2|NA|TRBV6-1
CASSEALMVVYGYTF
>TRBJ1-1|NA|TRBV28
CASSLQRLNTEAFF
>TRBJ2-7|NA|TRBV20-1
CSASGTERRYF
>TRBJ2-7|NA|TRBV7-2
CASSLLMNPEQYF
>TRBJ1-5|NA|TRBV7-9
CASSLGPGRGQPQHF
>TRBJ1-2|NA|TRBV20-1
CSASVRAF
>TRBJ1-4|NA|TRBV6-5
CASSYGQGLNEKLFF
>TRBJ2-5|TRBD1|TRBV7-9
CASSLGTGRETQYF
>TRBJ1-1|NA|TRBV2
CASSVGAGWVDTEAFF
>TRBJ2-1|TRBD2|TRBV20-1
CSRGSSNEQFF
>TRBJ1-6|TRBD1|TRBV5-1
CASSLGDSSYNSPLHF
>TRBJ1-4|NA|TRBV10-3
CATGWLNEKLFF